These 4 T cell receptor beta chains came from one sample sequenced in a study of blood T cell repertoires in COVID-19. The method was immunoSEQ multiplex PCR; TCRdb's version includes in-frame clones alone and lacks a portion of them. The sample records some 220,000 clones, less than 90% being singletons. The specimen was peripheral blood. These receptors originate from a woman aged 60-75 years who had recovered from COVID-19.

The chain joins TRBV12-3 or TRBV12-4 to TRBJ2-1; perhaps TRBD1 as D (6 bases). The CDR3 has 13 residues. V shed 6 bases and J shed 6 bases, with 12 bases lying between them. The CDR3 is CASSPGQTNEQFF. The CDR3 coding sequence is TGTGCCAGCAGCCCCGGACAGACCAATGAGCAGTTCTTC.

The V gene is TRBV9, the J gene TRBJ2-5; 8 bases are shared with TRBD2. Germline CDR1 and CDR2: SGDLS and YYNGEE. The V gene end was trimmed by 0 bases and the J gene end by 1 base; junction bases not matched to a gene: 8. CDR3 length: 17 amino acids. The CDR3 region is CASSVDGRGAVQETQYF. CDR3 in DNA: TGTGCCAGCAGCGTAGATGGGCGGGGGGCAGTCCAAGAGACCCAGTACTTC.

J is TRBJ1-1 and V is TRBV4-2; perhaps TRBD1 as D (6 bases). Trimming removed 2 bases at V and 1 base at J, with 14 bases between. CDR1 is LGHNA, CDR2 YNFKEQ, per germline. The CDR3 runs to 16 residues. The CDR3 nucleotides are TGTGCCAGCAGCCAAAAACTCACAGGGAGGAACACTGAAGCTTTCTTT. This encodes CASSQKLTGRNTEAFF.

The chain combines TRBV3-1 (or the pseudogene TRBV3-2) with TRBJ2-1, with D possibly being TRBD1 (5 bases). This CDR3 is 16 amino acids long. Trimming shortened V by 0 bases and J by 0 bases, and 9 bases separated the two germline ends. Germline V gene data show CDR1 as LGHDT and CDR2 as YNNKEL (reference sequence). CDR3 protein: CASSQDGATSYNEQFF. The CDR3 nucleotides are TGTGCCAGCAGCCAAGATGGGGCTACCTCCTACAATGAGCAGTTCTTC.